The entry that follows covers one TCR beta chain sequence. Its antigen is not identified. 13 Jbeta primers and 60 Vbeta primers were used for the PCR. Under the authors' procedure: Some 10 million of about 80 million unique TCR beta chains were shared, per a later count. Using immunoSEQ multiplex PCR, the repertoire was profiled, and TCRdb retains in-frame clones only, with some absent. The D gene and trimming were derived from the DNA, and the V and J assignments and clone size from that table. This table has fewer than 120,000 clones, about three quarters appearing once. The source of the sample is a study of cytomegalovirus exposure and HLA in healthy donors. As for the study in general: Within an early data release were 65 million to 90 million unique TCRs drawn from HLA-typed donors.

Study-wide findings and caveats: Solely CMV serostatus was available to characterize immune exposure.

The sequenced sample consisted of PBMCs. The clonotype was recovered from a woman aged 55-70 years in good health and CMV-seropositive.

The CDR3 DNA reads TGCGCCAGCAACACAGGGGGCGTGGGGGAGCAGTACTTC. Protein product: CASNTGGVGEQYF. The V gene is TRBV5-1, the J gene TRBJ2-7, with TRBD1 matching 9 bases. V lost 6 bases and J lost 7; bases outside the gene matches: 8. Germline V CDR1 and CDR2: SGHRS, YFSETQ. The CDR3 loop spans 13 amino acids.